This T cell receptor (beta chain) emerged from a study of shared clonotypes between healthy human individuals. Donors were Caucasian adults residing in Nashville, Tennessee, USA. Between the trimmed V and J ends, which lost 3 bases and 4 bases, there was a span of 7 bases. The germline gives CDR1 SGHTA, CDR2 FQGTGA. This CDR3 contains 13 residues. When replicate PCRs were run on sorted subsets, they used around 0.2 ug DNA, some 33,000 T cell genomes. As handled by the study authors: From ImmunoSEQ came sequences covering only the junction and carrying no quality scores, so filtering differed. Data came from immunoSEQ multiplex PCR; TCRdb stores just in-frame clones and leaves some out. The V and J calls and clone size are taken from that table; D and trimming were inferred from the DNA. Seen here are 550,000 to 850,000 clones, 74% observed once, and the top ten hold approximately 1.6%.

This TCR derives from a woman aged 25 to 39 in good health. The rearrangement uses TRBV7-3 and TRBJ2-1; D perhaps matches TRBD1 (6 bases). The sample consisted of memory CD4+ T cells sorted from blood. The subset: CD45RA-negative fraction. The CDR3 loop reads CASSFGQYNEQFF. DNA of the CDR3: TGTGCCAGCAGCTTTGGACAGTACAATGAGCAGTTCTTC.